Presented here are 22 T cell receptor beta chains from one specimen sequenced in a study of cytomegalovirus exposure and HLA in healthy donors. The PCR ran on 60 Vbeta and 13 Jbeta primers. TCRdb keeps only in-frame clones here, not all; method: immunoSEQ multiplex PCR. The sample consists of over 150,000 clones, more than 75% of them appearing once. Sequencing input: PBMCs. Every receptor here comes from a man between 25 and 39 years old in good health and CMV-seropositive.

The chain joins TRBV7-9 to TRBJ2-7; D remains unclear. The CDR3 spans 11 residues. The germline V gene has CDR1 SEHNR and CDR2 FQNEAQ (reference sequence). V lost 3 bases and J lost 3, with 3 bases in between. CDR3 residues: CASSFSYEQYF. For the CDR3, the DNA is TGTGCCAGCAGCTTCAGCTACGAGCAGTACTTC.

This chain connects TRBV5-8 to TRBJ2-3; 7 bases fit TRBD2. CDR3 size: 16 residues. The V gene end was trimmed by 4 bases and the J gene end by 3 bases; junction bases not matched to a gene: 11. CDR1 is SGHTS, CDR2 YDEGEE, per germline. CDR3 in DNA: TGTGCCAGCAGCGGGGGGGTAATCCTTTTGACAGATACGCAGTATTTT. Translating gives CASSGGVILLTDTQYF. Full variable domain (missing parts from reference TRBV5-8 and TRBJ2-3): EAGVTQSPTHLIKTRGQQATLRCSPISGHTSVYWYQQALGLGLQFLLWYDEGEERNRGNFPPRFSGRQFPNYSSELNVNALELEDSALYLCASSGGVILLTDTQYFGPGTRLTVL.

The chain joins TRBV29-1 to TRBJ2-7; 9 positions match TRBD2. V lost 6 bases and J lost 4; bases outside the gene matches: 19. CDR1 is SQVTM, CDR2 ANQGSEA, per germline. The CDR3 is made up of 17 amino acids. The DNA of the CDR3 is TGCAGCGTCGTTAAGGGTGGCGGGAGGGCCTCCTTGTACGAGCAGTACTTC. This codes for CSVVKGGGRASLYEQYF.

In DNA form, the CDR3 reads TGTGCCAGTAGTCCGACAGGTACGATGAACACTGAAGCTTTCTTT. Its translation: CASSPTGTMNTEAFF. The genes are TRBV19 and TRBJ1-1; D possibly corresponds to TRBD1 (6 bases). This CDR3 comprises 15 residues. The germline V and J ends were trimmed by 5 bases and 0 bases, with 13 bases remaining between them. CDR1 is LNHDA, CDR2 SQIVND, per germline (reference sequence).

V and J are TRBV10-2 and TRBJ1-1, with D perhaps matching TRBD1 (5 bases). Germline CDR1 is WSHSY and CDR2 is SAAADI. CDR3 length equals 12 residues. V lost 6 bases, J lost 4 bases, and 9 bases lay in between. The chain's CDR3 is CASRRQSTEAFF. CDR3 in DNA: TGCGCCAGCAGGCGACAGTCCACTGAAGCTTTCTTT.

The chain uses TRBV28 and TRBJ2-1; D might be TRBD2 (6 bases). V lost 3 bases and J lost 8, with 17 bases in between. From germline, CDR1 is MDHEN and CDR2 SYDVKM. CDR3 length: 15 amino acids. The DNA for the CDR3 is TGTGCCAGCAGTTTGCGGGGACGACATGGATATGAGCAGTTCTTC. This translates into CASSLRGRHGYEQFF.

This chain joins TRBV7-2 and TRBJ1-5; 10 positions agree with TRBD1. Germline V lookup: CDR1 SGHTA, CDR2 FQGNSA. The CDR3 length is 16 residues. Trimming took 1 base from V and 4 from J; bases not matched to a gene: 4. The CDR3 sequence: CASSLVGGQGNQPQHF. As DNA, the CDR3 is TGTGCCAGCAGCTTAGTAGGGGGACAGGGGAATCAGCCCCAGCATTTT.

This chain links TRBV4-2 with TRBJ1-6, with D unclear. Trimming left V 0 bases short and J 10 bases short, with 25 bases between. The V gene's germline CDR1 is LGHNA and CDR2 YNFKEQ. CDR3 length: 19 residues. CDR3 DNA sequence: TGTGCCAGCAGCCAAGATTTGATTCGATTAGACATGACGGAATCACCCCTCCACTTT. Protein product: CASSQDLIRLDMTESPLHF.

This clone was seen a single time. J is TRBJ2-2 and V is TRBV9; D might be TRBD2 (5 bases). CDR1 and CDR2 (germline): SGDLS, YYNGEE. CDR3 length equals 13 residues. V was trimmed by 0 bases and J by 5 bases, leaving 5 bases between them. The CDR3 region is CASSVGGTGELFF. In DNA form, the CDR3 reads TGTGCCAGCAGCGTAGGAGGGACCGGGGAGCTGTTTTTT.

This clone appeared a single time. The rearrangement uses TRBV19 and TRBJ2-1, with TRBD2 as a possible D gene (6 bases). The length of the CDR3 is 16 residues. Germline CDR1 LNHDA, CDR2 SQIVND (reference sequence). Trimming pared 3 bases from V and 2 bases from J, leaving 14 bases between. The CDR3 DNA sequence: TGTGCCAGTAGTATTTCTCCGGGGGTTACCTACAATGAGCAGTTCTTC. Protein product: CASSISPGVTYNEQFF.

The chain couples TRBV7-2 to TRBJ2-5, with 10 bases fitting TRBD2. The DNA end lines up better with TRBJ2-7; the J call may be wrong. Germline lookup yields CDR1 SGHTA and CDR2 FQGNSA. The CDR3 loop spans 16 amino acids. The CDR3 spells CASSPQSSGSGYEQYF. CDR3 nucleotide sequence: TGTGCCAGCAGCCCCCAATCTAGCGGGAGCGGGTACGAGCAGTACTTC.

The genes are TRBV5-4 and TRBJ2-5, with D tentatively TRBD1 (6 bases). CDR3 length equals 15 residues. In germline, CDR1 is SGHNT, CDR2 YYREEE (reference sequence). The ends were cut back, 3 bases at V and 4 bases at J, with 16 bases in the middle. The CDR3 reads CASSSAAGVGETQYF. CDR3 DNA sequence: TGTGCCAGCAGCTCCGCGGCAGGGGTGGGAGAGACCCAGTACTTC. The variable domain in full, completed from reference TRBV5-4 and TRBJ2-5, reads ETGVTQSPTHLIKTRGQQVTLRCSSQSGHNTVSWYQQALGQGPQFIFQYYREEENGRGNFPPRFSGLQFPNYSSELNVNALELDDSALYLCASSSAAGVGETQYFGPGTRLLVL.

The chain is built from TRBV5-4 and TRBJ1-2; possible D gene TRBD1, 6 bases. This CDR3 comprises 13 residues. Trimming cost V 2 bases and J 6 bases, with 11 bases left between them. Germline V gives CDR1 SGHNT, CDR2 YYREEE (reference sequence). This chain's CDR3 is CASSFYTGNGYTF. In DNA, the CDR3 is TGTGCCAGCAGCTTTTATACAGGGAATGGCTACACCTTC.

The rearrangement joins TRBV7-3 to TRBJ1-2; 10 positions match TRBD1. The ends lost 5 bases at V and 6 bases at J; junction bases unmatched: 12. This CDR3 is 16 amino acids long. Germline V lookup: CDR1 SGHTA, CDR2 FQGTGA. CDR3 DNA sequence: TGTGCCAGCAGCAACGAGGGACAGGGGCCAGCGGATGGCTACACCTTC. It encodes CASSNEGQGPADGYTF.

This chain connects TRBV25-1 to TRBJ2-2; 9 bases line up with TRBD2. The CDR3 is 15 residues long. The V and J ends lost 3 bases and 6 bases, in that order; junction bases with no gene match: 5. CDR1 is MGHDK and CDR2 is SYGVNS in the germline V gene. CDR3 coding DNA: TGTGCCAGCAGTGACTTAATAGCGGGAGCCGGGGAGCTGTTTTTT. Translating gives CASSDLIAGAGELFF.

V and J are TRBV7-8 and TRBJ2-1; possibly TRBD2 for D (6 bases). The CDR3 is 14 amino acids. Looked up from germline, CDR1 is SGHVS and CDR2 is FQNEAQ. V dropped 1 base and J dropped 5 bases, with 9 bases sitting between them. This CDR3 reads CASSLEGGNNEQFF. Written as DNA, the CDR3 is TGTGCCAGCAGCTTAGAGGGCGGGAACAATGAGCAGTTCTTC. Supplemented by reference TRBV7-8 and TRBJ2-1, the full variable domain reads GAGVSQSPRYKVAKRGQDVALRCDPISGHVSLFWYQQALGQGPEFLTYFQNEAQLDKSGLPSDRFFAERPEGSVSTLKIQRTQQEDSAVYLCASSLEGGNNEQFFGPGTRLTVL.

The rearrangement joins TRBV7-2 to TRBJ1-5; maybe TRBD1 (6 bases). Trimming stripped 5 bases from V and 1 base from J, with 15 bases between. Germline CDR1 reads SGHTA; CDR2 reads FQGNSA. This CDR3 is built from 16 residues. The CDR3 sequence: CASSPSWTVSNQPQHF. CDR3 DNA: TGTGCCAGCAGCCCAAGTTGGACAGTCAGCAATCAGCCCCAGCATTTT.

V usage is TRBV28 and J usage is TRBJ2-3, with 12 bases that match TRBD1. Germline values: CDR1 MDHEN, CDR2 SYDVKM. V lost 2 bases and J lost 7; bases outside the gene matches: 10. The CDR3 has 17 amino acids. DNA of the CDR3: TGTGCCAGCAGTTTAGGGACAGGGGGCTTGGTGGTATATACGCAGTATTTT. Translated: CASSLGTGGLVVYTQYF.

V is TRBV14 and J is TRBJ2-7; 7 positions match TRBD2. Germline V gene data show CDR1 as SGHDN and CDR2 as FVKESK. After removal of 2 bases from V and 2 bases from J, the junction contained 6 bases not matched to a gene. The CDR3 is 15 residues long. CDR3 protein: CASSQRSGEAYEQYF. CDR3 nucleotides: TGTGCCAGCAGCCAACGAAGCGGGGAGGCCTACGAGCAGTACTTC.

This sequence joins TRBV5-4 and TRBJ2-2, with D possibly TRBD2 on 6 matching bases. Germline V gene data show CDR1 as SGHNT and CDR2 as YYREEE (reference sequence). With 4 bases removed from V and 5 bases from J, the gap between germline ends came to 12 bases. The CDR3 is 14 residues long. CDR3 sequence: CASSPPGGTGELFF. Written as DNA, the CDR3 is TGTGCCAGCAGCCCCCCTGGAGGGACCGGGGAGCTGTTTTTT.

V is TRBV10-1 and J is TRBJ2-2, with D unclear. The length of the CDR3 is 13 residues. Germline V gene lookup returns CDR1 WNHNN and CDR2 SYGVQD (reference sequence). Trimming removed 3 bases from V and 3 bases from J, with 5 bases in between. The DNA of the CDR3 is TGCGCCAGCAGTGATCCCGACACCGGGGAGCTGTTTTTT. Amino acids: CASSDPDTGELFF.

V is TRBV4-2 and J is TRBJ1-2; no reliable D call. Germline values: CDR1 LGHNA, CDR2 YNFKEQ. The CDR3 is 12 amino acids. Deletions cut 4 bases from V and 3 bases from J, with 6 bases between. CDR3 region: CASSLRDYGYTF. CDR3 in DNA: TGTGCCAGCAGCCTCCGGGACTATGGCTACACCTTC.